The rows below give T cell receptor beta chains drawn from one sample of a study of cytomegalovirus exposure and HLA in healthy donors. The assay was immunoSEQ multiplex PCR, and TCRdb's table has in-frame clones only and misses some. This sample has roughly 120,000 clones, with 65% to 90% found just once. Specimen: PBMCs. These receptors originate from a woman aged 18-35 years in good health and CMV-seropositive. Each CDR3 is given with its conserved first and last residue. D genes are given only for firm matches. A clone size is listed for some rows: how often the clone was seen (once, few, many), or a class if it is expanded.

V	size	D	J	DNA	CDR3
TRBV27	-	TRBD1	TRBJ1-5	TGTGCCAGCAGTTTAAGGGGGCTCAATCAGCCCCAGCATTTT	CASSLRGLNQPQHF
TRBV6-5	-	-	TRBJ2-3	TGTGCCAGCCGAGGCCCCGATACGCAGTATTTT	CASRGPDTQYF
TRBV25-1	-	-	TRBJ1-4	TGTGCCAGCAGTGACAGGGAGGTAGGGAAACTGTTTTTT	CASSDREVGKLFF
TRBV28	-	TRBD1	TRBJ2-5	TGTGCCAGCAGTCCCCCTACAGGGGGTAGTATGAAGCAGTACTTC	CASSPPTGGSMKQYF
TRBV30	once	-	TRBJ1-6	TGTGCCTGGAGTGGTGTCAGGGGTTCACCCCTCCACTTT	CAWSGVRGSPLHF
TRBV19	-	-	TRBJ1-2	TGTGCCAGTAGTATTGGGGGCGCTTATGGCTACACCTTC	CASSIGGAYGYTF
TRBV27	once	TRBD2	TRBJ2-5	TGTGCCAGCAGACGACTAGCGGGGGGGCCTGGGGAGACCCAGTACTTC	CASRRLAGGPGETQYF
TRBV14	-	-	TRBJ1-2	TGTGCCAGCAGCCAAGTTGAGCAGGGCGACTACACCTTC	CASSQVEQGDYTF
TRBV6-1	once	TRBD2	TRBJ2-3	TGTGCCAGCAGTGTGACTAGCCCCGATACGCAGTATTTT	CASSVTSPDTQYF
TRBV10-1	-	-	TRBJ2-3	TGCGCCAGCAGTGCAGGAGATACGCAGTATTTT	CASSAGDTQYF
TRBV6-1	-	-	TRBJ1-5	TGTGCCAGCAGACAGAGCAATCAGCCCCAGCATTTT	CASRQSNQPQHF
TRBV20-1	-	-	TRBJ1-2	TGCAGTGCTAGTTCGACAGAGAGCTACACCTTC	CSASSTESYTF
TRBV28	-	TRBD2	TRBJ2-5	TGTGCCAGCATTGGGGGGGGAGGTAAAGAGACCCAGTACTTC	CASIGGGGKETQYF